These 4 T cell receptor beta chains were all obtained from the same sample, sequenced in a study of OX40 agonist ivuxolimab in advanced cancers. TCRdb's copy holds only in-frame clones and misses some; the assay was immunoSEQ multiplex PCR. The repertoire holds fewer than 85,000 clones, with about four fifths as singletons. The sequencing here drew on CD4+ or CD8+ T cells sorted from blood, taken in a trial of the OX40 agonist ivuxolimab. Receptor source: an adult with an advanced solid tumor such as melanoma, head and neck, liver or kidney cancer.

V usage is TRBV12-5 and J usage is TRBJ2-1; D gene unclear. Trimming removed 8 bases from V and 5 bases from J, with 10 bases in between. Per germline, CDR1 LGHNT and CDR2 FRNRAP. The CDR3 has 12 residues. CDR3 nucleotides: TGTGCTAGTAACGGTAATAACAATGAGCAGTTCTTC. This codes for CASNGNNNEQFF.

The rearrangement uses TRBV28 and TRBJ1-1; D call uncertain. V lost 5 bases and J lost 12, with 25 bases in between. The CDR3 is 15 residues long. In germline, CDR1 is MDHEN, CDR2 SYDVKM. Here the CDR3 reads CASSPSGGRKKETFF. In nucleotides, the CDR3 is TGTGCCAGCAGTCCCTCGGGAGGACGGAAGAAGGAAACTTTCTTT.

Here the CDR3 reads CASSLVRTGGNSPLHF. The CDR3, as DNA: TGTGCCAGCAGTTTAGTTAGGACAGGGGGCAATTCACCCCTCCACTTT. The chain employs TRBV28 and TRBJ1-6; TRBD1 matches 11 bases. Per the germline V gene, CDR1 is MDHEN and CDR2 is SYDVKM. The J segment lost 7 bases and the V segment lost 2 bases, leaving 4 bases of the junction unmatched. The CDR3 is 16 residues long.

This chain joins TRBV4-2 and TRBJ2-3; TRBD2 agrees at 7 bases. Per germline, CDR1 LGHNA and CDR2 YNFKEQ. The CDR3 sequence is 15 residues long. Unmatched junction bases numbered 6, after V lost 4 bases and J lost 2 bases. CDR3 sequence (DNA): TGTGCCAGCAGCCCGCTCGGGAGGAACACAGATACGCAGTATTTT. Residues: CASSPLGRNTDTQYF.